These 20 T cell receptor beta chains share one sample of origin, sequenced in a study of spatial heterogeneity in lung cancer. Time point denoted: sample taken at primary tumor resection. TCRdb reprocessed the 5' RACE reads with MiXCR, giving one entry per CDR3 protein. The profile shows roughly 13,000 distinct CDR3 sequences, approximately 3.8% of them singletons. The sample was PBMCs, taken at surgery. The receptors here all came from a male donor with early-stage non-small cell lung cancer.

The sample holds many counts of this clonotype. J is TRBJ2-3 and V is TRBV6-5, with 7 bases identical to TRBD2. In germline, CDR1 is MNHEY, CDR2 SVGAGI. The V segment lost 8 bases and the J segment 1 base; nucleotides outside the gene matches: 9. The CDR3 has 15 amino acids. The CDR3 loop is CASGGGRDGTDTQYF. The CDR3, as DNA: TGTGCCAGCGGGGGGGGTAGGGACGGCACAGATACGCAGTATTTT.

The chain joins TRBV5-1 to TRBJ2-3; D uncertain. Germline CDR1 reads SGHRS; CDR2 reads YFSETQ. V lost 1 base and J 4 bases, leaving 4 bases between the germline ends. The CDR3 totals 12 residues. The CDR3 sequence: CASSLTPDTQYF. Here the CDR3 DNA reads TGCGCCAGCAGCTTGACGCCAGATACGCAGTATTTT.

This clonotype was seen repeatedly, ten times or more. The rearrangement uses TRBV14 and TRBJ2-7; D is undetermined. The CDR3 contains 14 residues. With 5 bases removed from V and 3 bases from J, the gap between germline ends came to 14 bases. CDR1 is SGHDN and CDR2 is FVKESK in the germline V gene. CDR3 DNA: TGTGCCAGCAGCGCCGGACGGAACCACTACGAGCAGTACTTC. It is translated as CASSAGRNHYEQYF. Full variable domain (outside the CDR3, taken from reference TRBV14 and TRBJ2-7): EAGVTQFPSHSVIEKGQTVTLRCDPISGHDNLYWYRRVMGKEIKFLLHFVKESKQDESGMPNNRFLAERTGGTYSTLKVQPAELEDSGVYFCASSAGRNHYEQYFGPGTRLTVT.

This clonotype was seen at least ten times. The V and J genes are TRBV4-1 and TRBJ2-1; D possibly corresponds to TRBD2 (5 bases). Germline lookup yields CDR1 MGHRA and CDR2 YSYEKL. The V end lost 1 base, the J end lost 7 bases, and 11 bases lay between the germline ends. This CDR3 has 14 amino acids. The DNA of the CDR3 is TGCGCCAGCAGCCAAGTGGGCCGGGATAATGAGCAGTTCTTC. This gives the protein CASSQVGRDNEQFF.

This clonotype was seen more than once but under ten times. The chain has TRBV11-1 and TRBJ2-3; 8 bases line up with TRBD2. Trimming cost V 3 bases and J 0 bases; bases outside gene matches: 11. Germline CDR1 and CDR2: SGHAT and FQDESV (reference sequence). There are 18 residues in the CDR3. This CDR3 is CASSFDLDREGSTDTQYF. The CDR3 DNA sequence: TGTGCCAGCAGCTTTGATTTAGACCGGGAGGGGAGCACAGATACGCAGTATTTT. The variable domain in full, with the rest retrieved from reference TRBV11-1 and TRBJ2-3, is EAEVAQSPRYKITEKSQAVAFWCDPISGHATLYWYRQILGQGPELLVQFQDESVVDDSQLPKDRFSAERLKGVDSTLKIQPAELGDSAMYLCASSFDLDREGSTDTQYFGPGTRLTVL.

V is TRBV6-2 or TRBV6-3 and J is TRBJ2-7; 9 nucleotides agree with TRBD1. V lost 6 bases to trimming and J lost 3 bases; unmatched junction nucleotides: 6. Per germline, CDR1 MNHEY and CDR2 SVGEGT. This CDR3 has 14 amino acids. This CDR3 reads CASRPPGQGYEQYF. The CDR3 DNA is TGTGCCAGCAGACCACCGGGACAGGGCTACGAGCAGTACTTC.

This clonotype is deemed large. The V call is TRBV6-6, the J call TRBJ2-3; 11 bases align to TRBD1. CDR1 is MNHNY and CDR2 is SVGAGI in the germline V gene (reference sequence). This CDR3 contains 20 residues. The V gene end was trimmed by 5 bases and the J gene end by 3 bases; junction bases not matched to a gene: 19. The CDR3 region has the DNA TGTGCCAGCAGTAACCGGGACAGGGGGACGGGAGTCGTTGGTACAGATACGCAGTATTTT. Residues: CASSNRDRGTGVVGTDTQYF.

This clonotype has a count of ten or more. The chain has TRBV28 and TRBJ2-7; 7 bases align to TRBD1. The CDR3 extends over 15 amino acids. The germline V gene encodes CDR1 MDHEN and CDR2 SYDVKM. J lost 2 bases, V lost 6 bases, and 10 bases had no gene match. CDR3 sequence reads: CASRTMDRRTYEQYF. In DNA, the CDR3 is TGTGCCAGCAGGACAATGGACAGGCGTACCTACGAGCAGTACTTC.

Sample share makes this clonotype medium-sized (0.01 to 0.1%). CDR3 sequence (DNA): TGTGCCAGCAGTTACTCGGGGACCGGGCCGAGCACCGGGGAGCTGTTTTTT. Residues: CASSYSGTGPSTGELFF. This rearrangement joins TRBV6-5 to TRBJ2-2; D could derive from TRBD1 or TRBD2 (5 bases each). Germline V gene sequence: CDR1 MNHEY, CDR2 SVGAGI. The ends were cut back, 0 bases at V and 4 bases at J, with 15 bases in the middle. This CDR3 contains 17 residues.

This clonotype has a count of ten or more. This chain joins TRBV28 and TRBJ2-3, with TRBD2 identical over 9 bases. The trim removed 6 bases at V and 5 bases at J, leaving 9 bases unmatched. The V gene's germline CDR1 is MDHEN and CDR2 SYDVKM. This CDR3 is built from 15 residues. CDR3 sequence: CASRGLAGLRDTQYF. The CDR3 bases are TGTGCCAGCAGGGGTCTAGCGGGACTTAGAGATACGCAGTATTTT.

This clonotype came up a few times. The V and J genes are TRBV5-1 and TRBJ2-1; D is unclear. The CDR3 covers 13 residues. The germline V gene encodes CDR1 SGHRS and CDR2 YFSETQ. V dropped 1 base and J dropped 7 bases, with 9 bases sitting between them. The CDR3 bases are TGCGCCAGCAGCTTGAGCAGGCAAAATGAGCAGTTCTTC. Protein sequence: CASSLSRQNEQFF. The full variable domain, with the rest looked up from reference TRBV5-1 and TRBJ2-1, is KAGVTQTPRYLIKTRGQQVTLSCSPISGHRSVSWYQQTPGQGLQFLFEYFSETQRNKGNFPGRFSGRQFSNSRSEMNVSTLELGDSALYLCASSLSRQNEQFFGPGTRLTVL.

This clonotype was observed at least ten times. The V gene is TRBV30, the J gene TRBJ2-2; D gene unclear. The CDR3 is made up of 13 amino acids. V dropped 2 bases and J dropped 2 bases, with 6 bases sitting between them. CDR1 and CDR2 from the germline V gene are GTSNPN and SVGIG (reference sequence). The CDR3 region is CAWSNGNTGELFF. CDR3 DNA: TGTGCCTGGAGTAACGGAAACACCGGGGAGCTGTTTTTT. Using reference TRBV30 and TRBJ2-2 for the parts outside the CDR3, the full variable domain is SQTIHQWPATLVQPVGSPLSLECTVEGTSNPNLYWYRQAAGRGLQLLFYSVGIGQISSEVPQNLSASRPQDRQFILSSKKLLLSDSGFYLCAWSNGNTGELFFGEGSRLTVL.

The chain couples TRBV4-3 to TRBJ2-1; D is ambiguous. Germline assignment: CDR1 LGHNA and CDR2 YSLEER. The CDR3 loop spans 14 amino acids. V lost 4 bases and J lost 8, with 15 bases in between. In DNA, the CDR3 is TGCGCCAGCAGCCGTGAGGACCGTCGTTATGAGCAGTTCTTC. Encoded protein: CASSREDRRYEQFF.

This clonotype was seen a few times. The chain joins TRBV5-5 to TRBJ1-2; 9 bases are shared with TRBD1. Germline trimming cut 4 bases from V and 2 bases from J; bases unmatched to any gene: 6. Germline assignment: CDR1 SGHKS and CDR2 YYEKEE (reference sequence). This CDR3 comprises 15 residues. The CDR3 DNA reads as TGTGCCAGCAGCCTGATACAGGGGGCGAACTATGGCTACACCTTC. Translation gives CASSLIQGANYGYTF.

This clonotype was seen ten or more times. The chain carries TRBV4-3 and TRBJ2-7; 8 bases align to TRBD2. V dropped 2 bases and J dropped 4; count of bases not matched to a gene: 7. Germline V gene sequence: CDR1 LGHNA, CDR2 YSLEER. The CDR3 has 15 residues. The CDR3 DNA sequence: TGCGCCAGCAGCCAACAACGGGAGGGCCGGTACGAGCAGTACTTC. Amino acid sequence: CASSQQREGRYEQYF.

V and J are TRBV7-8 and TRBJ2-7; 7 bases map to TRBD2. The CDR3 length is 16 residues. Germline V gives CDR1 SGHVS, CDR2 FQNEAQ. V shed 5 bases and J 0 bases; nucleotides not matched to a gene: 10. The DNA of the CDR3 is TGTGCCAGCAGCCCATCTAGCGGCTTACGCTCCTACGAGCAGTACTTC. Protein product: CASSPSSGLRSYEQYF. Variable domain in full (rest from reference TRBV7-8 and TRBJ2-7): GAGVSQSPRYKVAKRGQDVALRCDPISGHVSLFWYQQALGQGPEFLTYFQNEAQLDKSGLPSDRFFAERPEGSVSTLKIQRTQQEDSAVYLCASSPSSGLRSYEQYFGPGTRLTVT.

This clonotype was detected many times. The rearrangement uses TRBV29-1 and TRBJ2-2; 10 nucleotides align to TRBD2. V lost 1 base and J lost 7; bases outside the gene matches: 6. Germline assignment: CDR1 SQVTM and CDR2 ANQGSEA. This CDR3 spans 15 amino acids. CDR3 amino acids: CSVEVASGRVGELFF. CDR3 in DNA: TGCAGCGTTGAAGTGGCTAGCGGGAGAGTCGGGGAGCTGTTTTTT.

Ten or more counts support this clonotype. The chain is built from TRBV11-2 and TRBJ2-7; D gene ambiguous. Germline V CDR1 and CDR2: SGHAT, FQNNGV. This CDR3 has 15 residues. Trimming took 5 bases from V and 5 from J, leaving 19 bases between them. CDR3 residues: CASSHSGPMIDEQYF. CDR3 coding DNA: TGTGCCAGCAGCCACTCAGGCCCCATGATCGACGAGCAGTACTTC.

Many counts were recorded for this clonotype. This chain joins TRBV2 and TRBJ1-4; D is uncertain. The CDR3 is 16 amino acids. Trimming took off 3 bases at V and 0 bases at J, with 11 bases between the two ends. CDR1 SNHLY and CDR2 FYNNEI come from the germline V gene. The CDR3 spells CASSDWGSATNEKLFF. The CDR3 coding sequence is TGTGCCAGCAGTGATTGGGGATCTGCAACTAATGAAAAACTGTTTTTT.

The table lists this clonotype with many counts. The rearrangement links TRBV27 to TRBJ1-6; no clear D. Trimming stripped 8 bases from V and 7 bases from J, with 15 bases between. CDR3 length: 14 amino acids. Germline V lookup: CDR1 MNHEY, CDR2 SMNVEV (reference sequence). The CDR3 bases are TGTGCCAGCCCCGGGGAAGGGTACAATTCACCCCTCCACTTT. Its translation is CASPGEGYNSPLHF.